The rows below give T cell receptor beta chains drawn from one sample of a study of vaccination and CD4 T cells after COVID-19. Antigen specificity for these receptors is unknown. From the PCR reads, TCRdb called clonotypes with MiXCR, one entry per CDR3 protein. This sample carries about 7,100 distinct CDR3 sequences, roughly 73% of them seen once, and the ten largest clones take over 15%. Sequences were obtained from CD4+ T cells from blood, cultured in vitro. These receptors were taken from a human donor who had recovered from COVID-19. CDR3s include the opening cysteine and the closing phenylalanine or tryptophan. The D gene is left open where the match is weak. The size of a clone is reported for some rows only, either as once, few or many, or as a class for expanded clones.

clone_size: few; d_call: -; j_call: TRBJ2-3; v_call: TRBV7-8; cdr3_aa: CASSLGRDTQYF; cdr3_nt: TGTGCCAGCAGCTTAGGACGAGATACGCAGTATTTT
clone_size: -; d_call: -; j_call: TRBJ2-7; v_call: TRBV7-2; cdr3_aa: CASKVGSGTASYEQYF; cdr3_nt: TGTGCCAGCAAAGTGGGTTCCGGGACCGCCTCCTACGAGCAGTACTTC
clone_size: -; d_call: TRBD2; j_call: TRBJ2-7; v_call: TRBV20-1; cdr3_aa: CSARDWELAGGHEQYF; cdr3_nt: TGCAGTGCTAGAGATTGGGAACTAGCGGGAGGCCACGAGCAGTACTTC
clone_size: once; d_call: -; j_call: TRBJ1-2; v_call: TRBV6-5; cdr3_aa: CASSFQRGGYGYTF; cdr3_nt: TGTGCCAGCAGTTTCCAAAGGGGGGGCTATGGCTACACCTTC
clone_size: -; d_call: -; j_call: TRBJ1-5; v_call: TRBV19; cdr3_aa: CASRINRVRSNQPQHF; cdr3_nt: TGTGCCAGTAGGATTAACAGGGTTCGGAGCAATCAGCCCCAGCATTTT
clone_size: -; d_call: TRBD1; j_call: TRBJ1-1; v_call: TRBV18; cdr3_aa: CASSSTGVLAMAEAFF; cdr3_nt: TGTGCCAGCTCGTCGACAGGGGTGCTAGCGATGGCTGAAGCTTTCTTT
clone_size: -; d_call: -; j_call: TRBJ1-1; v_call: TRBV7-8; cdr3_aa: CASSSYRASSNTEAFF; cdr3_nt: TGTGCCAGCAGCTCTTACAGGGCCTCTTCGAACACTGAAGCTTTCTTT
clone_size: -; d_call: -; j_call: TRBJ2-6; v_call: TRBV4-3; cdr3_aa: CASSRLGSGANVLTF; cdr3_nt: TGCGCCAGCAGCCGGCTCGGCTCTGGGGCCAACGTCCTGACTTTC
clone_size: -; d_call: TRBD2; j_call: TRBJ2-4; v_call: TRBV18; cdr3_aa: CASSHRETGGNIQYF; cdr3_nt: TGTGCCAGCTCCCATCGAGAGACGGGGGGAAACATTCAGTACTTC
clone_size: -; d_call: TRBD1; j_call: TRBJ1-1; v_call: TRBV19; cdr3_aa: CASSLYPGGDTEAFF; cdr3_nt: TGTGCCAGTAGTCTTTACCCAGGGGGAGACACTGAAGCTTTCTTT
clone_size: few; d_call: -; j_call: TRBJ1-5; v_call: TRBV6-2/TRBV6-3; cdr3_aa: CASTKDGLNQPQHF; cdr3_nt: TGTGCCAGCACCAAGGACGGCCTTAATCAGCCCCAGCATTTT
clone_size: once; d_call: -; j_call: TRBJ1-5; v_call: TRBV6-1; cdr3_aa: CASSNRPSFSNQPQHF; cdr3_nt: TGTGCCAGCAGCAACAGGCCTTCCTTTAGCAATCAGCCCCAGCATTTT
clone_size: large; d_call: TRBD1; j_call: TRBJ1-1; v_call: TRBV6-1; cdr3_aa: CASGDRGAFF; cdr3_nt: TGTGCCAGCGGAGACAGGGGGGCTTTCTTT
clone_size: -; d_call: -; j_call: TRBJ2-7; v_call: TRBV6-1; cdr3_aa: CASRDTGPMYEQYF; cdr3_nt: TGTGCCAGCAGGGACACAGGGCCGATGTACGAGCAGTACTTC
clone_size: -; d_call: TRBD1; j_call: TRBJ1-2; v_call: TRBV20-1; cdr3_aa: CSATQGNYGYTF; cdr3_nt: TGCAGTGCTACACAGGGGAACTATGGCTACACCTTC
clone_size: -; d_call: TRBD1; j_call: TRBJ2-7; v_call: TRBV5-6; cdr3_aa: CASRKQGALPYEQYF; cdr3_nt: TGTGCCAGCAGAAAACAGGGGGCCCTTCCCTACGAGCAGTACTTC
clone_size: -; d_call: -; j_call: TRBJ1-6; v_call: TRBV6-5; cdr3_aa: CASSYRQSNSPLHF; cdr3_nt: TGTGCCAGCAGTTATCGACAGAGTAATTCACCCCTCCACTTT
clone_size: few; d_call: -; j_call: TRBJ2-1; v_call: TRBV12-3/TRBV12-4; cdr3_aa: CASRSRDEQFF; cdr3_nt: TGTGCCAGCAGATCTAGGGATGAGCAGTTCTTC
clone_size: -; d_call: -; j_call: TRBJ2-5; v_call: TRBV30; cdr3_aa: CAGGETQYF; cdr3_nt: TGTGCCGGGGGAGAGACCCAGTACTTC
clone_size: -; d_call: TRBD1; j_call: TRBJ1-6; v_call: TRBV7-2; cdr3_aa: CASSAGQGFSPLHF; cdr3_nt: TGTGCCAGCAGCGCGGGACAGGGTTTTTCACCCCTCCACTTT
clone_size: -; d_call: -; j_call: TRBJ1-5; v_call: TRBV7-8; cdr3_aa: CASSLQAHSNQPQHF; cdr3_nt: TGTGCCAGCAGCTTACAGGCCCATAGCAATCAGCCCCAGCATTTT
clone_size: -; d_call: -; j_call: TRBJ2-4; v_call: TRBV28; cdr3_aa: CASRGQLLAKNIQYF; cdr3_nt: TGTGCCAGCAGAGGACAGCTTCTAGCCAAAAACATTCAGTACTTC
clone_size: -; d_call: TRBD1; j_call: TRBJ2-2; v_call: TRBV7-2; cdr3_aa: CASRVPGGGTGELFF; cdr3_nt: TGTGCCAGTCGGGTACCAGGGGGTGGTACCGGGGAGCTGTTTTTT
clone_size: few; d_call: -; j_call: TRBJ1-5; v_call: TRBV7-6; cdr3_aa: CASSLIGDQPQHF; cdr3_nt: TGTGCCAGCAGCTTAATCGGGGATCAGCCCCAGCATTTT
clone_size: -; d_call: TRBD2; j_call: TRBJ2-2; v_call: TRBV20-1; cdr3_aa: CSAQGLSNTGELFF; cdr3_nt: TGCAGTGCTCAGGGACTATCGAACACCGGGGAGCTGTTTTTT
clone_size: -; d_call: -; j_call: TRBJ1-2; v_call: TRBV20-1; cdr3_aa: CSASPLFHGYTF; cdr3_nt: TGCAGTGCTAGTCCACTTTTTCATGGCTACACCTTC
clone_size: few; d_call: -; j_call: TRBJ1-1; v_call: TRBV20-1; cdr3_aa: CSAFENTEAFF; cdr3_nt: TGCAGTGCTTTTGAGAACACTGAAGCTTTCTTT
clone_size: -; d_call: TRBD2; j_call: TRBJ2-2; v_call: TRBV4-2; cdr3_aa: CASSRASGRRTGELFF; cdr3_nt: TGTGCCAGCAGCCGCGCTAGCGGGAGGAGGACCGGGGAGCTGTTTTTT
clone_size: -; d_call: -; j_call: TRBJ2-5; v_call: TRBV12-2; cdr3_aa: CASRLAGGRREEQETQYF; cdr3_nt: TGTGCAAGTCGCTTAGCGGGGGGACGGCGGGAGGAACAAGAGACCCAGTACTTC
clone_size: -; d_call: -; j_call: TRBJ2-5; v_call: TRBV7-8; cdr3_aa: CASSLVVGYQETQYF; cdr3_nt: TGTGCCAGCAGCTTAGTCGTAGGGTACCAAGAGACCCAGTACTTC
clone_size: -; d_call: TRBD1; j_call: TRBJ2-7; v_call: TRBV19; cdr3_aa: CASSARTGIYEQYF; cdr3_nt: TGTGCCAGTAGTGCACGGACAGGGATTTACGAGCAGTACTTC
clone_size: -; d_call: TRBD1; j_call: TRBJ1-5; v_call: TRBV20-1; cdr3_aa: CSARPPRGMQPQHF; cdr3_nt: TGCAGTGCTCGACCCCCCAGGGGGATGCAGCCCCAGCATTTT
clone_size: -; d_call: -; j_call: TRBJ1-1; v_call: TRBV28; cdr3_aa: CASSFPKKFNTEAFF; cdr3_nt: TGTGCCAGCAGTTTCCCTAAAAAGTTTAACACTGAAGCTTTCTTT
clone_size: -; d_call: TRBD2; j_call: TRBJ2-5; v_call: TRBV5-4; cdr3_aa: CASSFWLAGVRIGKTQYF; cdr3_nt: TGTGCCAGCAGCTTTTGGCTAGCGGGAGTTAGGATAGGGAAGACCCAGTACTTC
clone_size: medium-sized; d_call: TRBD1; j_call: TRBJ1-5; v_call: TRBV20-1; cdr3_aa: CSARRSDRGEYQPQHF; cdr3_nt: TGCAGTGCTAGGAGAAGTGACAGGGGCGAATATCAGCCCCAGCATTTT
clone_size: medium-sized; d_call: -; j_call: TRBJ1-1; v_call: TRBV24-1; cdr3_aa: CATSDRGLEAFF; cdr3_nt: TGTGCCACCAGTGACCGGGGATTAGAAGCTTTCTTT
clone_size: medium-sized; d_call: -; j_call: TRBJ2-5; v_call: TRBV24-1; cdr3_aa: CATGGPQETQYF; cdr3_nt: TGTGCCACTGGAGGGCCTCAAGAGACCCAGTACTTC
clone_size: few; d_call: TRBD1; j_call: TRBJ1-2; v_call: TRBV7-2; cdr3_aa: CASSFAARQGGGYTF; cdr3_nt: TGTGCCAGCAGCTTTGCGGCCCGACAGGGGGGCGGCTACACCTTC
clone_size: few; d_call: TRBD1; j_call: TRBJ1-2; v_call: TRBV6-1; cdr3_aa: CASSPPTDRGFVF; cdr3_nt: TGTGCCAGCAGCCCCCCCACGGACAGGGGATTTGTCTTC
clone_size: -; d_call: -; j_call: TRBJ1-2; v_call: TRBV27; cdr3_aa: CASSPQTSGYGYTF; cdr3_nt: TGTGCCAGCAGTCCTCAGACCAGTGGTTATGGCTACACCTTC
clone_size: -; d_call: TRBD1; j_call: TRBJ2-7; v_call: TRBV18; cdr3_aa: CASSPQAGGAGEQYF; cdr3_nt: TGTGCCAGCTCACCACAGGCAGGGGGCGCGGGGGAGCAGTACTTC
clone_size: -; d_call: -; j_call: TRBJ1-5; v_call: TRBV7-6; cdr3_aa: CASSLEQGGGPAVQPQHF; cdr3_nt: TGTGCCAGCAGCTTAGAACAGGGAGGAGGACCGGCGGTTCAGCCCCAGCATTTT